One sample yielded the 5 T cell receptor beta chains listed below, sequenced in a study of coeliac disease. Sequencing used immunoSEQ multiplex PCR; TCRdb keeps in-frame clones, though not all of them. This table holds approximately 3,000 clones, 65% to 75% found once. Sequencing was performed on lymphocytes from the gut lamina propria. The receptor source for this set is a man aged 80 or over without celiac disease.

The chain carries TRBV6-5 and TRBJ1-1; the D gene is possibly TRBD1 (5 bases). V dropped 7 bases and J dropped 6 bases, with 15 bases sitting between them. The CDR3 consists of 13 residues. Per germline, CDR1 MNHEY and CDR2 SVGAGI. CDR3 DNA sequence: TGTGCCAGCACTCAAGGGGTACTCGCTGAAGCTTTCTTT. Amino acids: CASTQGVLAEAFF.

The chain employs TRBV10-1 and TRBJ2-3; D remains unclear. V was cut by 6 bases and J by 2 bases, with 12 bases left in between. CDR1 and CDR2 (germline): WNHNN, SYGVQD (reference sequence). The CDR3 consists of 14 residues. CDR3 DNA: TGCGCCAGCAGGGGCCCGAGCCCCACAGATACGCAGTATTTT. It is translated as CASRGPSPTDTQYF.

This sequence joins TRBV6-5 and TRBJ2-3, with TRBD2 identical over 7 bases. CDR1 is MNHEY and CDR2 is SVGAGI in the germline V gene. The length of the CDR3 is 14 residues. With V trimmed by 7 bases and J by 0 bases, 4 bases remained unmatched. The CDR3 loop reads CASTLAASTDTQYF. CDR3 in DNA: TGTGCCAGCACCCTAGCGGCGAGCACAGATACGCAGTATTTT.

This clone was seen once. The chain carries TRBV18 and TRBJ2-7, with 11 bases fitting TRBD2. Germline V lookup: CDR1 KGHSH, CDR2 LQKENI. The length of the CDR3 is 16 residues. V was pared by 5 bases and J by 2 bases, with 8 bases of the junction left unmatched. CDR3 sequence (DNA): TGTGCCAGCTCAGGTGTAACACTAGCGGGGGCCTACGAGCAGTACTTC. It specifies CASSGVTLAGAYEQYF.

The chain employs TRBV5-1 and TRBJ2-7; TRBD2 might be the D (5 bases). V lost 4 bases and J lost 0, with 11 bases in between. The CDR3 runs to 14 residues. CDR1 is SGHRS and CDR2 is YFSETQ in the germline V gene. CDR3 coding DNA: TGCGCCAGCAGCCCCACGGGGAGCTCCTACGAGCAGTACTTC. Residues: CASSPTGSSYEQYF.